This TCR beta chain originates from a study of T cell repertoires in cytomegalovirus infection. General study results and limits: Cumulative frequency (of public TCR beta family members) identified carriers of CMV plus the relevant HLA. Dominating the ex vivo response were HLA-C-restricted CMV-specific TCR beta clonotypes.

V lost 4 bases to trimming and J lost 6 bases; unmatched junction nucleotides: 7. CDR3 size: 13 residues. Per germline, CDR1 SGHNT and CDR2 YYREEE (reference sequence). As concerns this clonotype: Its antigen is unknown.

TCRdb analysed the reads with MiXCR anew, one entry per CDR3 protein. The sample records some 940,000 distinct CDR3 sequences, roughly 30% being singletons. This receptor was taken from a human donor in good health (CMV status not recorded). Some clones in this sample may be carry-over from other donors' samples. The source was cultured CD8+ T cells from PBMCs, collected from culture after CMV antigen stimulation. The chain carries TRBV5-4 and TRBJ2-7; the match to TRBD1 covers 7 bases. The CDR3, as DNA: TGTGCCAGCAGCGGGTCCCGGACAGGCGAGCAGTACGTC. Its protein is CASSGSRTGEQYV.